The source of this TCR beta chain is a study of blood T cells in healthy people across ages. Study summary: Every two T cells gave about one barcoded beta molecule via template switching.

Notes on the study in general: The donors' CMV status was not determined, possibly confounding changes in expanded clonotypes. When set beside aged donors, long-lived donors presented more naive CD4+ cells and higher diversity. Age brought a roughly linear fall in TCR beta diversity measured per million T cells.

As concerns this clonotype: Its antigen remains unknown.

Germline lookup yields CDR1 ENHRY and CDR2 SYGVKD. The ends were cut back, 4 bases at V and 2 bases at J, with 15 bases in the middle. The CDR3 is 16 residues long. With a J-beta primer mix and a sample-barcoded 5' primer, a second PCR ran about 6 to 11 cycles. TCRdb re-called the 5' RACE reads with MiXCR, one entry per CDR3 protein. The sample has approximately 800,000 distinct CDR3 sequences, less than 70% seen once. The sequence derives from a man of 80 years or more in good health. The sequenced sample was blood. This chain connects TRBV10-3 to TRBJ1-5; D possibly corresponds to TRBD1 (5 bases). As DNA, the CDR3 is TGTGCCATCAGTGCGCAGGGCCTCGACGGCAATCAGCCCCAGCATTTT. This gives the protein CAISAQGLDGNQPQHF.